The TCR beta chain described here comes from a study of regulatory T cells in long-lasting Graves disease. Time point defined: newly diagnosed GD, antithyroid drugs for less than 3 months. From PBMCs, RNA was extracted and then used to make the TCR library. V was cut by 5 bases and J by 3 bases, with 10 bases left in between. CDR3 length equals 12 residues. Germline V CDR1 and CDR2: GTSNPN, SVGIG (reference sequence). TCR beta libraries were built with iRepertoire HTBI primers and Arm-PCR of CDR3 regions. TCRdb called the multiplex PCR reads again in MiXCR, with one record for every CDR3 protein. The sample lists roughly 510,000 distinct CDR3 sequences, 15% to 20% occurring once. The data were also submitted as part of a second study, on T cells in Graves' hyperthyroidism and ophthalmopathy. According to that study: Most thyroid clonotypes expanded above 0.001 were also detected in blood. Prediction of ophthalmopathy progression came a median roughly 6.7 months pre-onset.

The clonotype was recovered from a man younger than 35 with Graves disease. The input for sequencing was peripheral blood mononuclear cells (PBMCs), taken at new diagnosis, from a patient treated with antithyroid drugs. The gene calls are TRBV30 and TRBJ1-2; D is uncertain. In DNA form, the CDR3 reads TGTGCCTGGGTCCGAAGGGACTATGGCTACACCTTC. This gives the protein CAWVRRDYGYTF. Combining the CDR3 with reference TRBV30 and TRBJ1-2 gives the whole variable domain SQTIHQWPATLVQPVGSPLSLECTVEGTSNPNLYWYRQAAGRGLQLLFYSVGIGQISSEVPQNLSASRPQDRQFILSSKKLLLSDSGFYLCAWVRRDYGYTFGSGTRLTVV.